Listed below are T cell receptor beta chains from one sample, sequenced in a study of beta chain features in type 1 diabetes. Assay: immunoSEQ multiplex PCR; the TCRdb copy retains only in-frame clones and omits some. Among 300,000 to 450,000 clones listed, 8.5% to 10% were seen once. Material: central memory CD4+ T cells from blood. The receptors shown here come from a man aged 25 to 45 with type 1 diabetes. CDR3s include the opening cysteine and the closing phenylalanine or tryptophan. A D gene is named only where the DNA matches it firmly. Only some rows state a clone size, as once, few, many or a class for expanded clones.

-	TRBV5-1	-	TRBJ2-7	CASRADVGDEQYF	TGCGCCAGCAGGGCGGACGTGGGCGACGAGCAGTACTTC
-	TRBV19	-	TRBJ2-5	CASSQDYQETQYF	TGTGCCAGCAGCCAAGACTACCAGGAGACCCAGTACTTC
-	TRBV7-2	-	TRBJ2-3	CASSWGTDTQYF	TGTGCCAGCAGCTGGGGCACAGATACGCAGTATTTT
-	TRBV29-1	-	TRBJ1-1	CSASTGTGTEAFF	TGCAGCGCATCCACGGGGACGGGCACTGAAGCTTTCTTT
few	TRBV5-1	-	TRBJ2-3	CASSSPGLDTQYF	TGCGCCAGCAGCTCACCAGGGCTGGATACGCAGTATTTT
few	TRBV2	-	TRBJ2-2	CASRERETGELFF	TGTGCCAGCAGGGAGAGGGAAACCGGGGAGCTGTTTTTT
-	TRBV7-2	-	TRBJ2-1	CASSPLVGSSYNEQFF	TGTGCCAGCAGCCCGTTAGTGGGAAGCTCCTACAATGAGCAGTTCTTC
few	TRBV30	-	TRBJ2-4	CASTRDRDIQYF	TGTGCCTCAACCCGGGACCGAGACATTCAGTACTTC
-	TRBV2	-	TRBJ1-1	CASSLDPNTEAFF	TGTGCCAGCAGTTTGGACCCGAACACTGAAGCTTTCTTT
-	TRBV11-2	-	TRBJ2-5	CASSPGARVGETQYF	TGTGCCAGCAGCCCCGGGGCCAGGGTGGGAGAGACCCAGTACTTC
-	TRBV7-2	-	TRBJ2-1	CASSLGDTGSYNEQFF	TGTGCCAGCAGCTTAGGGGATACCGGGTCTTACAATGAGCAGTTCTTC
-	TRBV5-1	TRBD1	TRBJ2-7	CASSVGQVYEQYF	TGCGCCAGCAGCGTAGGACAGGTCTACGAGCAGTACTTC